The entry below gives a single T cell receptor (beta chain) sequence along with its context. No antigen is known for it. The read is 3 residues too short to cover the CDR3 end, so that end is filled in from the germline J gene. CDR3 length: 17 amino acids. Germline CDR1 reads WSHSY; CDR2 reads SAAADI. The V segment lost 7 bases and the J segment 3 bases; nucleotides outside the gene matches: 12. The entry originates in a study of T cell clonality in common variable immunodeficiency. Findings and caveats of the study: CVID patient heterogeneity limited repertoire-clinical complication correlations. What drives increased CVID clonality needs T cell subpopulation sequencing.

The data were produced by immunoSEQ multiplex PCR, yet TCRdb's version contains in-frame clones alone and is incomplete. This record lists about 66,000 clones, none seen once only, and the top ten clones contain 1.7%. This chain joins TRBV10-2 and TRBJ2-7, with 13 positions matching TRBD2. The clonotype originates from a person aged 18 to 70 in good health. The sample was peripheral blood mononuclear cells. The DNA read from the CDR3 is TGCGCCAGCACCCTGGGGACTAGCGGGAACCCCGTCTACGAG. Protein product: CASTLGTSGNPVYE. Given in full, the CDR3 is CASTLGTSGNPVYEQYF.